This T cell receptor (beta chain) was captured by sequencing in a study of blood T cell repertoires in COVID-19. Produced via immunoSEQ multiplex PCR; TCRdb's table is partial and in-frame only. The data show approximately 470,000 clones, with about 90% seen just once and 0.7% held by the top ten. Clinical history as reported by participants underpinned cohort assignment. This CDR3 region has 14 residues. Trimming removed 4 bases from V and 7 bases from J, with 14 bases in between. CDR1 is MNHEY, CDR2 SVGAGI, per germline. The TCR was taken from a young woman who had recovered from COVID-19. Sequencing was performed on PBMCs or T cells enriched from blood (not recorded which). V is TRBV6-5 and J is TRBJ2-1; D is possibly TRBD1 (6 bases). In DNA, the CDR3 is TGTGCCAGCAGTTCCGAGAATAGGGGGAATGAGCAGTTCTTC. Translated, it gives CASSSENRGNEQFF.